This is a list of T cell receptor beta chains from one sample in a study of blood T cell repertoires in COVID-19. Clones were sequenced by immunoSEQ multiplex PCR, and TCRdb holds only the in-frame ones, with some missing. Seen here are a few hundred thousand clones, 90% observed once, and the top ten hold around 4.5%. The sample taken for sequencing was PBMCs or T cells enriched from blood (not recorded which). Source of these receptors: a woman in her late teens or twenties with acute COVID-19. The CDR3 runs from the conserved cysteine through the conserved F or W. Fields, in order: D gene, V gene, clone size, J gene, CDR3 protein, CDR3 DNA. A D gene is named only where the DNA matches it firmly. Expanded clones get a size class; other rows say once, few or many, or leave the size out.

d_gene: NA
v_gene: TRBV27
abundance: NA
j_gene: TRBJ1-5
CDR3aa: CASSRGQFSNQPQHF
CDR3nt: TGTGCCAGCAGCAGGGGCCAATTTAGCAATCAGCCCCAGCATTTT

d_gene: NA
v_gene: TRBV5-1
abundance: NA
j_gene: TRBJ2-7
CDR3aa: CASSLEPGSFSSYEQYF
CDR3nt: TGCGCCAGCAGCTTGGAGCCAGGGTCCTTTAGCTCCTACGAGCAGTACTTC

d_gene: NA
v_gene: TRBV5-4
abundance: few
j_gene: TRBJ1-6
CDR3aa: CASSRPDGNNSPLHF
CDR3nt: TGTGCCAGCAGCCGGCCGGACGGGAATAATTCACCCCTCCACTTT

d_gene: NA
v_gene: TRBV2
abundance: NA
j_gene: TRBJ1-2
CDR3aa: CASKSQGGIHGYTF
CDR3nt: TGTGCCAGCAAGTCCCAGGGAGGGATCCATGGCTACACCTTC

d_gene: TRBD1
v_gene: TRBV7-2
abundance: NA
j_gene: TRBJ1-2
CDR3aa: CASSLDSQGARGYTF
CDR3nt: TGTGCCAGCAGCTTAGATAGCCAGGGGGCAAGGGGCTACACCTTC

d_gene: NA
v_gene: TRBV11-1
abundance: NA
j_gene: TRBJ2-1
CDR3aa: CASSPGVAAYNEQFF
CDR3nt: TGTGCCAGCAGCCCGGGGGTAGCAGCTTACAATGAGCAGTTCTTC

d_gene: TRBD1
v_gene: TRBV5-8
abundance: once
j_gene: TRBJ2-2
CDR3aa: CASSPGGSDTGELFF
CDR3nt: TGTGCCAGCAGCCCAGGGGGCTCGGACACCGGGGAGCTGTTTTTT

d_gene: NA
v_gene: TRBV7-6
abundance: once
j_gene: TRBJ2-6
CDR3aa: CASSARQAEGANVLTF
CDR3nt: TGTGCCAGCAGCGCTAGACAAGCGGAGGGGGCCAACGTCCTGACTTTC

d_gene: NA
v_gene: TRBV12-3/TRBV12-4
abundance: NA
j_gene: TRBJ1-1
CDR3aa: CASSPDRRAEAFF
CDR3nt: TGTGCCAGCAGCCCTGACCGCAGGGCTGAAGCTTTCTTT

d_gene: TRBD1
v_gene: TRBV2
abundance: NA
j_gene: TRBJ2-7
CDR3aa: CASSDLQGRYEQYF
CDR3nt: TGTGCCAGCAGTGACTTACAGGGGCGGTACGAGCAGTACTTC

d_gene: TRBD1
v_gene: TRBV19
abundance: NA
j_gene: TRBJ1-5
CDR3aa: CASSTEQGSNQPQHF
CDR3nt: TGTGCCAGTAGTACAGAACAGGGGAGCAATCAGCCCCAGCATTTT

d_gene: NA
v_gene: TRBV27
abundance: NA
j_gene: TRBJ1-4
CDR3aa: CASSLLGREGLRGEKLFF
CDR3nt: TGTGCCAGCAGTTTATTAGGCAGGGAGGGTCTTCGGGGCGAAAAACTGTTTTTT

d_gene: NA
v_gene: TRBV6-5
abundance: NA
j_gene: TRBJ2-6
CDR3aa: CASSYGLSGANVLTF
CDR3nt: TGTGCCAGCAGTTATGGCCTCTCTGGGGCCAACGTCCTGACTTTC

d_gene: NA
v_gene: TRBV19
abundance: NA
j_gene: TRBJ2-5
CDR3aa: CASRGTSIGGAQYF
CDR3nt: TGTGCCAGTAGAGGGACCTCGATCGGGGGTGCCCAGTACTTC

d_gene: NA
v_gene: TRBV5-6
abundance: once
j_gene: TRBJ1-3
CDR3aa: CASSFRTVTYF
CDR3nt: TGTGCCAGCAGCTTCAGGACAGTCACCTATTTT

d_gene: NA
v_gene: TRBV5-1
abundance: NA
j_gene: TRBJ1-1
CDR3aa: CASSLVQANTEAFF
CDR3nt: TGCGCCAGCAGCTTGGTACAGGCGAACACTGAAGCTTTCTTT

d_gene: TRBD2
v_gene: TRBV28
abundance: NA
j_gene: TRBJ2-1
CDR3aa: CASSPSGSSYNEQFF
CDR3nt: TGTGCCAGCAGTCCTAGCGGGAGTTCCTACAATGAGCAGTTCTTC

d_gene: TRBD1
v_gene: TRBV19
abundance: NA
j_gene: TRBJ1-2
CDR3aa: CASTRGQARFGGYTF
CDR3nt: TGTGCCAGTACCAGAGGACAGGCTCGATTTGGTGGCTACACCTTC

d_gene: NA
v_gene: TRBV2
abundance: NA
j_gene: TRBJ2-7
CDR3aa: CASSEALLGGDYEQYF
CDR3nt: TGTGCCAGCAGTGAAGCGCTTTTAGGGGGGGATTACGAGCAGTACTTC

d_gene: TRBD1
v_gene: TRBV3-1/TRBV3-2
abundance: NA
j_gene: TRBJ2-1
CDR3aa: CASSQASGQGINEQFF
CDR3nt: TGTGCCAGCAGCCAAGCCTCGGGACAGGGTATCAATGAGCAGTTCTTC

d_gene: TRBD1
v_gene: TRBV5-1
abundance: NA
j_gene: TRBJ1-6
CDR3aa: CASSLVGPDRGNSPLHF
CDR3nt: TGCGCCAGCAGCTTGGTGGGGCCCGACAGGGGAAATTCACCCCTCCACTTT

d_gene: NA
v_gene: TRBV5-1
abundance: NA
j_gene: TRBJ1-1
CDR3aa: CASSWGGGNTEAFF
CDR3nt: TGCGCCAGCAGCTGGGGGGGCGGGAACACTGAAGCTTTCTTT

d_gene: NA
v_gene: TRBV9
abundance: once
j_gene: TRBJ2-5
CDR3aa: CASSVGVSPGWETQYF
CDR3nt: TGTGCCAGCAGCGTAGGCGTGAGCCCCGGGTGGGAGACCCAGTACTTC

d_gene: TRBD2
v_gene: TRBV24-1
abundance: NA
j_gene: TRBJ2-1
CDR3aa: CATSDLGTSGISYNEQFF
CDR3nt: TGTGCCACCAGTGATTTGGGGACTAGCGGAATCTCCTACAATGAGCAGTTCTTC

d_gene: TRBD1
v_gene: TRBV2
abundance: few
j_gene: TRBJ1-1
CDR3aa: CASGDRQGGMNTEAFF
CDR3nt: TGTGCCAGCGGGGACAGACAGGGCGGGATGAACACTGAAGCTTTCTTT

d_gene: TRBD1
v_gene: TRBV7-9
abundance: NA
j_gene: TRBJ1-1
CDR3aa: CASSPRTGRTEAFF
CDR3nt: TGTGCCAGCAGCCCGCGGACAGGGAGGACTGAAGCTTTCTTT

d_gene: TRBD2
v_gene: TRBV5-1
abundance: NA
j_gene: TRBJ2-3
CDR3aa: CASSLGGSGIDTQYF
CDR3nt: TGCGCCAGCAGCTTGGGCGGGAGTGGTATAGATACGCAGTATTTT

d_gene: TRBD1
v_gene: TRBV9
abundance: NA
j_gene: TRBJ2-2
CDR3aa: CASSAEGQALVGELFF
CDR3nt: TGTGCCAGCAGCGCGGAGGGACAGGCCTTGGTCGGGGAGCTGTTTTTT

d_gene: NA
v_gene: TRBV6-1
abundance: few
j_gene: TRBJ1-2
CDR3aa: CASSEVFRGYGYTF
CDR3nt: TGTGCCAGCAGTGAAGTCTTTCGGGGCTATGGCTACACCTTC

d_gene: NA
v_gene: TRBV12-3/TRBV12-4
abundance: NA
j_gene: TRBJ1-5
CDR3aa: CASSPTGSQPQHF
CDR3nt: TGTGCCAGCAGTCCTACAGGGAGTCAGCCCCAGCATTTT

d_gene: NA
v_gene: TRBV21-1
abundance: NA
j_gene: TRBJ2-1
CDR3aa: CASSKEGETPDNEQFF
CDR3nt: TGTGCCAGCAGCAAAGAGGGGGAGACCCCCGACAATGAGCAGTTCTTC

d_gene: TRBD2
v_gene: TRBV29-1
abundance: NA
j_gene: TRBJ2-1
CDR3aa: CSGRASGPVNEQFF
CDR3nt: TGCAGCGGCCGAGCTAGCGGGCCGGTAAATGAGCAGTTCTTC

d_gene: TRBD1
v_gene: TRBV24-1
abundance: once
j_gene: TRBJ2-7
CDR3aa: CATSGTGGEQYF
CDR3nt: TGTGCCACCAGCGGGACAGGGGGCGAGCAGTACTTC

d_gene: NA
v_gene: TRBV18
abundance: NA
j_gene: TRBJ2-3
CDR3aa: CASSPSRVADTQYF
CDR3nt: TGTGCCAGCTCACCATCCAGGGTGGCAGATACGCAGTATTTT

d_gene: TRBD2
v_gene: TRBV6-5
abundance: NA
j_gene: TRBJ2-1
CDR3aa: CASSPRTSGHNEQFF
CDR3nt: TGTGCCAGCAGTCCTCGGACTAGCGGGCACAATGAGCAGTTCTTC

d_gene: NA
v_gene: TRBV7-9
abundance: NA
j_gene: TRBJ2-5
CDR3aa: CASRPLGSQMKTQYF
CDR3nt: TGTGCCAGCAGACCTCTAGGATCCCAGATGAAGACCCAGTACTTC

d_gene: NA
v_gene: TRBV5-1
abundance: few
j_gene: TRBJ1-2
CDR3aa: CASSFANLNYGYTF
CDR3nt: TGCGCCAGCAGCTTCGCTAACTTGAACTATGGCTACACCTTC

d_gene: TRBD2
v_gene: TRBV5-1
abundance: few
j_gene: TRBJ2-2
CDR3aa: CASSFRTSGTGELFF
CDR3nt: TGCGCCAGCAGCTTTCGGACTAGCGGGACCGGGGAGCTGTTTTTT

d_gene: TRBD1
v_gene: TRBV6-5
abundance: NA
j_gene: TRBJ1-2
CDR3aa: CASSYDRGQSGGYTF
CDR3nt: TGTGCCAGCAGTTACGACAGGGGGCAATCGGGTGGCTACACCTTC

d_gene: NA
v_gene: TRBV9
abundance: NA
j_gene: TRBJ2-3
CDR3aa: CASSGPTDTQYF
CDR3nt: TGTGCCAGCAGCGGGCCCACAGATACGCAGTATTTT